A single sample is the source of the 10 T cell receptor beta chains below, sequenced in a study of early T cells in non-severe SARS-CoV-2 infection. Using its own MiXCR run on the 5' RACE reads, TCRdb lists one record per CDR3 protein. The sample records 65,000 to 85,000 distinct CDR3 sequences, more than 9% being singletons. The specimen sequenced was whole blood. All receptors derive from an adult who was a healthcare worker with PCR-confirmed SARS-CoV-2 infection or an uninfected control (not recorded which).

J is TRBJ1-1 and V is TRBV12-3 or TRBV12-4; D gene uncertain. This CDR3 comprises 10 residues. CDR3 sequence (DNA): TGTGCTACTTCTGGCACTGAAGCTTTCTTT. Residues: CATSGTEAFF.

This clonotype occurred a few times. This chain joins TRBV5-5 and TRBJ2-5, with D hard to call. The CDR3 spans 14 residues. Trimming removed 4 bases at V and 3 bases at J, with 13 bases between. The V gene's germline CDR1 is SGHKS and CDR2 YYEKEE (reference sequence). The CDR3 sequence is CASSRARAKETQYF. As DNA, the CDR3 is TGTGCCAGCAGCCGCGCGCGCGCGAAAGAGACCCAGTACTTC.

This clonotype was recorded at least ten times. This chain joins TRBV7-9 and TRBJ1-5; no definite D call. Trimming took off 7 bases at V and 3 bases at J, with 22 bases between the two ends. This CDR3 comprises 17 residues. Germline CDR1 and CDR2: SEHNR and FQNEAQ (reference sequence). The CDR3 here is CASNLPRLFGSNQPQHF. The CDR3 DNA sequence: TGTGCCAGCAACCTCCCACGGCTTTTTGGGTCCAATCAGCCCCAGCATTTT. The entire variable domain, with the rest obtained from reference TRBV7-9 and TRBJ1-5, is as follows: DTGVSQNPRHKITKRGQNVTFRCDPISEHNRLYWYRQTLGQGPEFLTYFQNEAQLEKSRLLSDRFSAERPKGSFSTLEIQRTEQGDSAMYLCASNLPRLFGSNQPQHFGDGTRLSIL.

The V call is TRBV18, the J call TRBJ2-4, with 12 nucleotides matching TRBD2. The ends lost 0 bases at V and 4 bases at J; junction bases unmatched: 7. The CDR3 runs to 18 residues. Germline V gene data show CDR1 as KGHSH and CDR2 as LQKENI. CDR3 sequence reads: CASSPPETSGSLKNIQYF. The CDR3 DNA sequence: TGTGCCAGCTCACCACCGGAGACTAGCGGGAGTTTAAAAAACATTCAGTACTTC.

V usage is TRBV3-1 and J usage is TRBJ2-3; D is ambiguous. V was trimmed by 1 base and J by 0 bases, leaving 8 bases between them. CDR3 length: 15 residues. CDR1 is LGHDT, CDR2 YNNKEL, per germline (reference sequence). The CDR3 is CASSQGTLSTDTQYF. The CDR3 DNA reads TGTGCCAGCAGCCAAGGGACCCTTAGCACAGATACGCAGTATTTT.

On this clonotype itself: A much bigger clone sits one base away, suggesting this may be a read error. DNA for the CDR3: TGTGCCAGCAGCCCCCGCCTGCCCGGGTATAATGAAGCTCTCTTT. Its protein is CASSPRLPGYNEALF. The genes are TRBV13 and TRBJ1-1; D not certain. Per germline, CDR1 PRHDT and CDR2 FYEKMQ (reference sequence). The CDR3 spans 15 residues.

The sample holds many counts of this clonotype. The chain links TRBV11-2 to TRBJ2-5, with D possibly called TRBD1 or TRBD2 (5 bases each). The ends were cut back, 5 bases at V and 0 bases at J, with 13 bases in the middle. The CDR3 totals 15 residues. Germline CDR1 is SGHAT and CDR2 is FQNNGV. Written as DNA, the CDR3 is TGTGCCAGCAGCCCCGGGACCGCGTACCAAGAGACCCAGTACTTC. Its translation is CASSPGTAYQETQYF.

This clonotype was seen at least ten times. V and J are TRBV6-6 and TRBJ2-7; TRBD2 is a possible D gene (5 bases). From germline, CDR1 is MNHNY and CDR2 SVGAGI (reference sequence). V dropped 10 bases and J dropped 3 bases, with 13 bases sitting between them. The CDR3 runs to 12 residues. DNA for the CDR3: TGTGCCACCTTGAGAGGGAACTACGAGCAGTACTTC. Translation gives CATLRGNYEQYF.

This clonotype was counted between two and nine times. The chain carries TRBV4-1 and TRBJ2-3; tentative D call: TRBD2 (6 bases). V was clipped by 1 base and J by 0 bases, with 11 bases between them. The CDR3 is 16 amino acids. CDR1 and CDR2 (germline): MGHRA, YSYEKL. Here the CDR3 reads CASSQAAGRSTDTQYF. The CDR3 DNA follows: TGCGCCAGCAGCCAAGCGGCAGGGAGGAGCACAGATACGCAGTATTTT.

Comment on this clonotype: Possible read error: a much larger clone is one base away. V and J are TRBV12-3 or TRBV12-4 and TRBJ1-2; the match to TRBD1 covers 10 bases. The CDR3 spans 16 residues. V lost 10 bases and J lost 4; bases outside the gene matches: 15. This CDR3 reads CANRTGQGFGGYGYTF. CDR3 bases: TGTGCCAACAGGACGGGACAGGGGTTTGGTGGCTATGGCTACACCTTC.